This TCR beta chain was captured in a study of cytomegalovirus exposure and HLA in healthy donors. Study at large: Early released data comprised around 80 million unique TCRs from HLA-typed donors.

Both 60 Vbeta primers and 13 Jbeta primers went into the PCR. The data were produced by immunoSEQ multiplex PCR, yet TCRdb's version contains in-frame clones alone and is incomplete. This sample contains 95,000 to 150,000 clones. Trimming took 4 bases from V and 2 from J; bases not matched to a gene: 2. The CDR3 covers 13 residues. CDR1 and CDR2 from the germline V gene are MGHRA and YSYEKL. Study-wide findings and caveats: 164 TCR beta chains were listed as cytomegalovirus-associated. On later analysis, the bulk of CMV-associated TCR beta chains appeared to be HLA-restricted.

Turning to this clone: Antigen specificity is unknown.

The receptor comes from a man in his thirties or forties in good health and CMV-seronegative. Material: PBMCs. The chain uses TRBV4-1 and TRBJ2-7; 7 bases agree with TRBD1. CDR3: CASSLGTAYEQYF. DNA for the CDR3: TGCGCCAGCAGCCTAGGGACAGCCTACGAGCAGTACTTC.